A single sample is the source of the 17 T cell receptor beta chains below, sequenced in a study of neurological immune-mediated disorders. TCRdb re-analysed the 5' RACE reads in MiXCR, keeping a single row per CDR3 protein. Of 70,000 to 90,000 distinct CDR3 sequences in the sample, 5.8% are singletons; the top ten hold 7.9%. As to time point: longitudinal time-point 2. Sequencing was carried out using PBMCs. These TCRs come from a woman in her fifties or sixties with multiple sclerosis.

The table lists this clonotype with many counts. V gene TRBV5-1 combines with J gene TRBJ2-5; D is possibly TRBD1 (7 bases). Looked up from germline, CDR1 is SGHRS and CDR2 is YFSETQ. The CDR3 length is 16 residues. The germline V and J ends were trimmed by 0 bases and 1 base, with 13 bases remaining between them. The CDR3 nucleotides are TGCGCCAGCAGCTTGGAGGGACAGCGGGCCCAAGAGACCCAGTACTTC. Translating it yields CASSLEGQRAQETQYF. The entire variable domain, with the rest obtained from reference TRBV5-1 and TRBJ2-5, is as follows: KAGVTQTPRYLIKTRGQQVTLSCSPISGHRSVSWYQQTPGQGLQFLFEYFSETQRNKGNFPGRFSGRQFSNSRSEMNVSTLELGDSALYLCASSLEGQRAQETQYFGPGTRLLVL.

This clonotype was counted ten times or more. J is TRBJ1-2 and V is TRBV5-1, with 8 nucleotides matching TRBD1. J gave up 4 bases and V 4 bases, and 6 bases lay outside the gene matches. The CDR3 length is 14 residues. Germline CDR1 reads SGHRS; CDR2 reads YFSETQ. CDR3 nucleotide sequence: TGCGCCAGCAGCCCCCAGGGGGCTGGCTATGGCTACACCTTC. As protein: CASSPQGAGYGYTF.

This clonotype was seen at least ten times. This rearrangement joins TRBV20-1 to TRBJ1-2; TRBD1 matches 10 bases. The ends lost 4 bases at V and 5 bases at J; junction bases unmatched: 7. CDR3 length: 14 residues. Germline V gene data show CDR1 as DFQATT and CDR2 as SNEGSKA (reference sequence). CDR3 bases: TGCAGTGCTAATAGACAGGGGGCCGGATATGGCTACACCTTC. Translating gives CSANRQGAGYGYTF.

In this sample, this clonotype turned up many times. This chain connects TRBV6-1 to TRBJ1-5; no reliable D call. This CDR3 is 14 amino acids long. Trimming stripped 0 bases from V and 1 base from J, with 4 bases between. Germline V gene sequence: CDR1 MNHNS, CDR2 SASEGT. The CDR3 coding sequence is TGTGCCAGCAGTGAAGCCAACAGCAATCAGCCCCAGCATTTT. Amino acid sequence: CASSEANSNQPQHF.

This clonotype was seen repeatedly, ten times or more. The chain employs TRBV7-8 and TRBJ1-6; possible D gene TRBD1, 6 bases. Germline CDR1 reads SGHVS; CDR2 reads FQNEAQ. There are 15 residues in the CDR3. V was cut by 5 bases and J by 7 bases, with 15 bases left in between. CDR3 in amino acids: CASSGSTGNNSPLHF. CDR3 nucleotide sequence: TGTGCCAGCAGCGGCTCCACAGGGAACAATTCACCCCTCCACTTT.

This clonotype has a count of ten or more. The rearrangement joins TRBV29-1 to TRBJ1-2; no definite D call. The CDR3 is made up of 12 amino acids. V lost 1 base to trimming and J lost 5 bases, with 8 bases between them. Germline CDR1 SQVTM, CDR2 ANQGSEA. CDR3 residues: CSVEAVGYGYTF. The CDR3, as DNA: TGCAGCGTTGAAGCCGTAGGGTATGGCTACACCTTC.

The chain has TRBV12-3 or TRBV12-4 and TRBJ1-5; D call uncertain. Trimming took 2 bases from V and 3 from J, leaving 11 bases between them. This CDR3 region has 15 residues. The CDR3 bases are TGTGCCAGCAGTTTACGAGGATTCTTCAATCAGCCCCAGCATTTT. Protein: CASSLRGFFNQPQHF.

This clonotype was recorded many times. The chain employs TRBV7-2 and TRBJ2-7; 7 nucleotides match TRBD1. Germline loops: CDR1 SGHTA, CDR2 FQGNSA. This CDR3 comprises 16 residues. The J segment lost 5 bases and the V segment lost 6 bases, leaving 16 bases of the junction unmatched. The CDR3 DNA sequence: TGTGCCAGCAGACTGAAAGACTTGGGACAGCTTAACGAGCAGTACTTC. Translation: CASRLKDLGQLNEQYF.

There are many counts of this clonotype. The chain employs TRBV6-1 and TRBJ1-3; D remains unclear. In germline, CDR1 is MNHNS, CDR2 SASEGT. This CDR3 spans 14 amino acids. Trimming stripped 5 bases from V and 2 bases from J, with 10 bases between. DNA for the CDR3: TGTGCCAGCAGTACCCATCGGGCTGGAAACACCATATATTTT. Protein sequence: CASSTHRAGNTIYF.

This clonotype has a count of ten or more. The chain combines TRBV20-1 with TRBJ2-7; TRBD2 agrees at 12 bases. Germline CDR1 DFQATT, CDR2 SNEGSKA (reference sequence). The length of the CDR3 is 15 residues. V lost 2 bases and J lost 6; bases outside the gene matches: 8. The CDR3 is CSARLLAGGLGEQYF. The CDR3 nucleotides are TGCAGTGCTAGACTCCTAGCGGGGGGGCTGGGCGAGCAGTACTTC.

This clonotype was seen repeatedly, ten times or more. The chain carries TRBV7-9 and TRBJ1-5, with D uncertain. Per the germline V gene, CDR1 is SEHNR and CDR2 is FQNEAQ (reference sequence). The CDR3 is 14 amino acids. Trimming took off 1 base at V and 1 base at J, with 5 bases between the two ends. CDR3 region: CASSLGVSNQPQHF. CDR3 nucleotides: TGTGCCAGCAGCTTAGGGGTGAGCAATCAGCCCCAGCATTTT.

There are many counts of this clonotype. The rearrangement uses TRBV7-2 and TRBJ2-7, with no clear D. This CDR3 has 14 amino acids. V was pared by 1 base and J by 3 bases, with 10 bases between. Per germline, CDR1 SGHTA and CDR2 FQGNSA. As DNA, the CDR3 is TGTGCCAGCAGCTTAGTTGCGGAGAACTACGAGCAGTACTTC. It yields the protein CASSLVAENYEQYF.

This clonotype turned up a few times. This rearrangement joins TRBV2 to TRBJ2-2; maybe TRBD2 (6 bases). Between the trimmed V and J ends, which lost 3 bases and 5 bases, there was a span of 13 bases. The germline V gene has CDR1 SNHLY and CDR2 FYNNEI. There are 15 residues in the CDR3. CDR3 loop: CASSDWVAATGELFF. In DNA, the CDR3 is TGTGCCAGCAGTGATTGGGTAGCGGCTACCGGGGAGCTGTTTTTT.

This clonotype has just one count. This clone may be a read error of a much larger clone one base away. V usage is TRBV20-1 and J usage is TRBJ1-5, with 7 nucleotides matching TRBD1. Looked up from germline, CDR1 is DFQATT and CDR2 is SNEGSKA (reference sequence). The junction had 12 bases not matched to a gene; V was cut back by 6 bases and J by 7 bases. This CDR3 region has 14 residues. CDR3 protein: CSALTGVAGQPQHF. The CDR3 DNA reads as TGCAGTGCCCTTACAGGGGTCGCAGGGCAGCCCCAGCATTTT.

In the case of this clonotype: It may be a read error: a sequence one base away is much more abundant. The CDR3: CSSSLRTALDTQYF. In DNA, the CDR3 is TGCTCCAGCAGCTTGCGGACAGCCCTTGATACGCAGTATTTT. This chain uses TRBV5-1 with TRBJ2-3, with D possibly TRBD1 on 6 matching bases. CDR1 SGHRS and CDR2 YFSETQ come from the germline V gene. There are 14 residues in the CDR3.

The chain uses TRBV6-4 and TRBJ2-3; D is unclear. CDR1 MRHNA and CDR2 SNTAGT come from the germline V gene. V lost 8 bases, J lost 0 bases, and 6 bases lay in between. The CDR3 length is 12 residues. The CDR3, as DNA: TGTGCCAGCGGAACTAGCACAGATACGCAGTATTTT. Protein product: CASGTSTDTQYF.

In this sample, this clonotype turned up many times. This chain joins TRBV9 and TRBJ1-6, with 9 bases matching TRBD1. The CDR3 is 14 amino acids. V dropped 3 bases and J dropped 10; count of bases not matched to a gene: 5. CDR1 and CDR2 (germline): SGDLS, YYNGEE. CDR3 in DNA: TGTGCCAGCAGCGACGGACAGGGGATATCACCCCTCCACTTT. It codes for CASSDGQGISPLHF.